This passage covers 7 T cell receptor beta chains from one sample sequenced in a study of cytomegalovirus exposure and HLA in healthy donors. Vbeta (60) and Jbeta (13) primers were used in the PCR. Method: immunoSEQ multiplex PCR; TCRdb's copy keeps in-frame clones and lacks some. The listing contains 100,000 to 150,000 clones. The sequencing sample was made of PBMCs. The receptors stem from a man between 18 and 29 years old in good health and CMV-seronegative.

This chain joins TRBV9 and TRBJ1-1; TRBD1 matches at 8 bases. The V and J ends lost 0 bases and 1 base, in that order; junction bases with no gene match: 2. Germline V CDR1 and CDR2: SGDLS, YYNGEE. This CDR3 comprises 15 residues. Here the CDR3 DNA reads TGTGCCAGCAGCGTAGGGACAGGGACGAACACTGAAGCTTTCTTT. Its protein is CASSVGTGTNTEAFF. The variable domain in full, with the rest retrieved from reference TRBV9 and TRBJ1-1, is DSGVTQTPKHLITATGQRVTLRCSPRSGDLSVYWYQQSLDQGLQFLIQYYNGEERAKGNILERFSAQQFPDLHSELNLSSLELGDSALYFCASSVGTGTNTEAFFGQGTRLTVV.

The rearrangement links TRBV19 to TRBJ1-5; D may be TRBD1 (5 bases). The CDR3 spans 15 residues. Germline loops: CDR1 LNHDA, CDR2 SQIVND (reference sequence). V was cut by 7 bases and J by 2 bases, with 15 bases left in between. The CDR3 DNA follows: TGTGCCAGTAAAGGGGTCGAGAAAGGCAATCAGCCCCAGCATTTT. This codes for CASKGVEKGNQPQHF.

This chain connects TRBV4-2 to TRBJ2-7; TRBD1 aligns across 7 bases. The germline V gene has CDR1 LGHNA and CDR2 YNFKEQ. V dropped 7 bases and J dropped 5; count of bases not matched to a gene: 8. The CDR3 length is 13 residues. The CDR3 DNA reads TGTGCCAGCACCCGGGACAGTGGCGACGAGCAGTACTTC. This translates into CASTRDSGDEQYF.

The chain has TRBV11-2 and TRBJ1-5; D perhaps matches TRBD1 (5 bases). V lost 5 bases to trimming and J lost 7 bases, with 18 bases between them. Germline lookup yields CDR1 SGHAT and CDR2 FQNNGV. The CDR3 is 15 amino acids. This CDR3 reads CASSRGGGNWQPQHF. CDR3 nucleotides: TGTGCCAGCAGCCGTGGGGGGGGGAATTGGCAGCCCCAGCATTTT.

The rearrangement links TRBV27 to TRBJ2-1; no clear D. Germline V gene lookup returns CDR1 MNHEY and CDR2 SMNVEV (reference sequence). The CDR3 is 10 amino acids. V dropped 9 bases and J dropped 7 bases, with 7 bases sitting between them. The CDR3 loop reads CASGLNEQFF. The CDR3, as DNA: TGTGCCAGTGGCCTTAATGAGCAGTTCTTC.

The V gene is TRBV7-2, the J gene TRBJ2-5, with D tentatively TRBD2 (6 bases). V lost 0 bases to trimming and J lost 5 bases, with 16 bases between them. The CDR3 totals 16 residues. The germline V gene has CDR1 SGHTA and CDR2 FQGNSA. CDR3: CASSLAWGDLVETQYF. The CDR3 region has the DNA TGTGCCAGCAGCTTAGCGTGGGGGGATCTAGTCGAGACCCAGTACTTC.

The chain carries TRBV28 and TRBJ2-7, with 9 bases that match TRBD1. Per the germline V gene, CDR1 is MDHEN and CDR2 is SYDVKM. The CDR3 runs to 13 residues. The J segment lost 5 bases and the V segment lost 4 bases, leaving 3 bases of the junction unmatched. The CDR3 nucleotides read TGTGCCAGCAGTTCCGGGACAGGGAACGAGCAGTACTTC. Its protein product is CASSSGTGNEQYF. The entire variable domain, with the rest obtained from reference TRBV28 and TRBJ2-7, is as follows: DVKVTQSSRYLVKRTGEKVFLECVQDMDHENMFWYRQDPGLGLRLIYFSYDVKMKEKGDIPEGYSVSREKKERFSLILESASTNQTSMYLCASSSGTGNEQYFGPGTRLTVT.